A single sample is the source of the 25 T cell receptor beta chains below, sequenced in a study of cytomegalovirus exposure and HLA in healthy donors. The PCR employed 60 Vbeta primers together with 13 Jbeta primers. The assay was immunoSEQ multiplex PCR, and TCRdb's table has in-frame clones only and misses some. The clone table shows roughly 220,000 clones, with the ten largest holding 0.95% to 1.3%. Sequenced input: PBMCs. The receptors stem from a girl aged 2 to 10 in good health and CMV-seropositive.

V and J are TRBV5-8 and TRBJ1-3; D is unclear. Germline CDR1 SGHTS, CDR2 YDEGEE. Trimming cost V 0 bases and J 0 bases, with 7 bases left between them. This CDR3 is built from 15 residues. Written as DNA, the CDR3 is TGTGCCAGCAGCTTGGGAGGCTACTCTGGAAACACCATATATTTT. Protein sequence: CASSLGGYSGNTIYF.

Notes on this clone: Other nucleotide sequences from this sample produce the same CDR3. V usage is TRBV5-1 and J usage is TRBJ2-1; 11 nucleotides agree with TRBD2. V lost 0 bases, J lost 4 bases, and 3 bases stayed unmatched. Germline values: CDR1 SGHRS, CDR2 YFSETQ. CDR3 length equals 16 residues. The CDR3 here is CASSLARLAGYNEQFF. The CDR3 DNA reads as TGCGCCAGCAGCTTGGCCCGACTAGCGGGGTACAATGAGCAGTTCTTC.

This rearrangement joins TRBV6-6 to TRBJ2-3; the match to TRBD2 covers 7 bases. Germline V gene data show CDR1 as MNHNY and CDR2 as SVGAGI (reference sequence). The CDR3 is 15 residues long. Trimming cost V 0 bases and J 4 bases; bases outside gene matches: 4. The CDR3 region has the DNA TGTGCCAGCAGTTACTCGGAGGGAGGGGCAGATACGCAGTATTTT. Amino acid sequence: CASSYSEGGADTQYF.

The chain carries TRBV5-1 and TRBJ2-1, with TRBD2 matching over 7 bases. V trimming: 5 bases; J trimming: 9 bases; junction bases outside the gene matches: 8. The CDR3 totals 13 residues. From germline, CDR1 is SGHRS and CDR2 YFSETQ. CDR3 DNA sequence: TGCGCCAGCAGTAGGGAGGGCCGGAGTGAGCAGTTCTTC. Amino acids: CASSREGRSEQFF.

Here the CDR3 reads CASSARQGVTYEQYF. For the CDR3, the DNA is TGTGCCAGCAGCGCCCGACAGGGGGTAACCTACGAGCAGTACTTC. J is TRBJ2-5 and V is TRBV13, with 9 bases aligning to TRBD1. The assigned J gene may be wrong: the sequence end matches TRBJ2-7 better. The germline gives CDR1 PRHDT, CDR2 FYEKMQ (reference sequence). This CDR3 region has 15 residues.

The chain uses TRBV7-3 and TRBJ1-2; 12 nucleotides align to TRBD1. The CDR3 extends over 15 amino acids. V was clipped by 5 bases and J by 2 bases; unmatched bases: 3. Germline assignment: CDR1 SGHTA and CDR2 FQGTGA. CDR3 nucleotides: TGTGCCAGCAGCCCTGGGACAGGGGGCAACTATGGCTACACCTTC. This encodes CASSPGTGGNYGYTF.

The V call is TRBV2, the J call TRBJ1-5; no clear D. The V end was cut by 0 bases, the J end by 0 bases, with 18 bases between. This CDR3 is built from 19 residues. CDR1 SNHLY and CDR2 FYNNEI come from the germline V gene. The CDR3 is CASSEAGGEHGYSNQPQHF. In DNA form, the CDR3 reads TGTGCCAGCAGTGAAGCAGGCGGGGAGCACGGGTATAGCAATCAGCCCCAGCATTTT.

V is TRBV5-4 and J is TRBJ2-1; 9 bases are a match to TRBD1. From germline, CDR1 is SGHNT and CDR2 YYREEE (reference sequence). V shed 0 bases and J 7 bases; nucleotides not matched to a gene: 2. The CDR3 contains 14 residues. CDR3 sequence: CASSLGTGVNEQFF. In DNA form, the CDR3 reads TGTGCCAGCAGCTTGGGGACAGGGGTTAATGAGCAGTTCTTC.

The chain carries TRBV5-1 and TRBJ1-2; 7 positions match TRBD1. The CDR3 covers 13 residues. After removal of 9 bases from V and 3 bases from J, the junction contained 8 bases not matched to a gene. Germline-derived CDR1 and CDR2 are SGHRS and YFSETQ. CDR3 residues: CATSRDSYYGYTF. The CDR3 DNA follows: TGCGCCACTTCCCGGGACAGCTACTATGGCTACACCTTC.

This chain joins TRBV5-1 and TRBJ2-2; 12 positions match TRBD2. Trimming took 0 bases from V and 3 from J; bases not matched to a gene: 9. Germline assignment: CDR1 SGHRS and CDR2 YFSETQ. This CDR3 spans 19 amino acids. CDR3 in amino acids: CASSLGASGRASDTGELFF. The DNA for the CDR3 is TGCGCCAGCAGCTTGGGGGCTAGCGGGAGGGCCTCGGACACCGGGGAGCTGTTTTTT.

The chain joins TRBV7-8 to TRBJ2-7; D unresolved. The CDR3 contains 13 residues. The V end was cut by 5 bases, the J end by 6 bases, with 14 bases between. Germline lookup yields CDR1 SGHVS and CDR2 FQNEAQ. The CDR3 DNA follows: TGTGCCAGCAGCCCCATTTTTTCGGGCGAGCAGTACTTC. Translating gives CASSPIFSGEQYF. Full variable domain (remainder filled in from reference TRBV7-8 and TRBJ2-7): GAGVSQSPRYKVAKRGQDVALRCDPISGHVSLFWYQQALGQGPEFLTYFQNEAQLDKSGLPSDRFFAERPEGSVSTLKIQRTQQEDSAVYLCASSPIFSGEQYFGPGTRLTVT.

This chain uses TRBV7-8 with TRBJ2-4, with 13 bases aligning to TRBD2. Germline lookup yields CDR1 SGHVS and CDR2 FQNEAQ. V lost 5 bases and J lost 0; bases outside the gene matches: 10. The CDR3 extends over 19 amino acids. The CDR3 loop is CASSDGGLAGEIAKNIQYF. The CDR3 DNA sequence: TGTGCCAGCAGCGATGGAGGACTAGCGGGGGAGATAGCCAAAAACATTCAGTACTTC. Drawing the rest from reference TRBV7-8 and TRBJ2-4, the complete variable domain is GAGVSQSPRYKVAKRGQDVALRCDPISGHVSLFWYQQALGQGPEFLTYFQNEAQLDKSGLPSDRFFAERPEGSVSTLKIQRTQQEDSAVYLCASSDGGLAGEIAKNIQYFGAGTRLSVL.

This rearrangement joins TRBV30 to TRBJ2-7, with D possibly being TRBD2 (5 bases). This CDR3 spans 14 amino acids. Trimming shortened V by 1 base and J by 0 bases, and 10 bases separated the two germline ends. Germline CDR1 GTSNPN, CDR2 SVGIG (reference sequence). In DNA form, the CDR3 reads TGTGCCTGGAGTGGGGAGACCAGCTCCTACGAGCAGTACTTC. As protein: CAWSGETSSYEQYF.

J is TRBJ2-2 and V is TRBV15; D gene unclear. Germline CDR1 and CDR2: LNHNV and YYDKDF (reference sequence). The CDR3 sequence is 13 residues long. The V gene lost 0 bases and the J gene lost 5 bases, with 4 bases spanning the gap. CDR3 residues: CATSRDQTGELFF. CDR3 coding DNA: TGTGCCACCAGCAGAGACCAAACCGGGGAGCTGTTTTTT.

This chain links TRBV28 with TRBJ2-1; 8 bases agree with TRBD2. This CDR3 has 15 amino acids. The germline CDR1 and CDR2 sequences are MDHEN and SYDVKM. V gave up 7 bases and J gave up 9 bases; unmatched junction bases: 14. The DNA of the CDR3 is TGTGCCAGCATCCCATCCGGGACTAGGTCCCGTGAGCAGTTCTTC. Its translation: CASIPSGTRSREQFF.

The chain links TRBV5-5 to TRBJ2-7; 9 bases agree with TRBD2. V gave up 0 bases and J gave up 0 bases; unmatched junction bases: 7. Per the germline V gene, CDR1 is SGHKS and CDR2 is YYEKEE (reference sequence). The CDR3 is 17 residues long. CDR3 region: CASSLVGTSRNSYEQYF. The CDR3 nucleotides read TGTGCCAGCAGCTTGGTTGGGACTAGCCGTAACTCCTACGAGCAGTACTTC.

The chain links TRBV18 to TRBJ1-1; D unresolved. The CDR3 is made up of 13 amino acids. V lost 3 bases, J lost 7 bases, and 12 bases lay in between. Germline CDR1 is KGHSH and CDR2 is LQKENI. CDR3 DNA: TGTGCCAGCTCACCGACGGGAGGGAATGAAGCTTTCTTT. Translated, it gives CASSPTGGNEAFF.

The rearrangement uses TRBV27 and TRBJ2-5; 7 bases map to TRBD1. V lost 4 bases to trimming and J lost 5 bases; unmatched junction nucleotides: 16. Germline loops: CDR1 MNHEY, CDR2 SMNVEV (reference sequence). The CDR3 is 17 residues long. CDR3 residues: CASSSSTLDRLWETQYF. The CDR3, as DNA: TGTGCCAGCAGTTCCTCAACGTTGGACAGGTTGTGGGAGACCCAGTACTTC.

The chain is built from TRBV7-8 and TRBJ2-3, with D hard to call. The V and J ends lost 0 bases and 2 bases respectively, with 12 bases between them. The CDR3 length is 16 residues. CDR1 and CDR2 from the germline V gene are SGHVS and FQNEAQ. In DNA, the CDR3 is TGTGCCAGCAGCTTAGCGCTTGACTCCGCCACAGATACGCAGTATTTT. This sequence encodes CASSLALDSATDTQYF.

The rearrangement joins TRBV7-9 to TRBJ1-1, with a tentative D call TRBD1 (5 bases). The CDR3 contains 13 residues. Germline CDR1 and CDR2: SEHNR and FQNEAQ (reference sequence). V was trimmed by 5 bases and J by 6 bases, leaving 13 bases between them. CDR3 protein: CASSPTGWAEAFF. The CDR3 DNA follows: TGTGCCAGCAGCCCCACAGGATGGGCTGAAGCTTTCTTT.

This chain connects TRBV28 to TRBJ1-2; 9 bases are a match to TRBD1. This CDR3 comprises 17 residues. Losses at the gene ends were 5 bases for V and 4 bases for J; bases not matched to a gene: 14. Germline values: CDR1 MDHEN, CDR2 SYDVKM. The CDR3 loop is CASSTNKDRGDIYGYTF. CDR3 coding DNA: TGTGCCAGCAGTACAAATAAGGACAGGGGAGATATCTATGGCTACACCTTC.

The gene calls are TRBV14 and TRBJ2-2, with a possible D match to TRBD2 (5 bases). This CDR3 contains 16 residues. CDR1 SGHDN and CDR2 FVKESK come from the germline V gene. Deletions cut 0 bases from V and 4 bases from J, with 12 bases between. The CDR3 here is CASSQDLRTRTGELFF. The CDR3 DNA reads TGTGCCAGCAGCCAAGACCTCCGGACTCGCACCGGGGAGCTGTTTTTT.

The rearrangement joins TRBV9 to TRBJ1-2, with TRBD1 identical over 7 bases. Germline trimming cut 4 bases from V and 3 bases from J; bases unmatched to any gene: 3. The germline gives CDR1 SGDLS, CDR2 YYNGEE. The CDR3 is made up of 13 amino acids. DNA for the CDR3: TGTGCCAGCAGCACAGGGGCGGACTATGGCTACACCTTC. Protein sequence: CASSTGADYGYTF.

The rearrangement links TRBV27 to TRBJ2-7, with TRBD2 matching over 8 bases. With 4 bases clipped from V and 7 bases from J, the junction kept 6 bases outside the gene matches. Germline V gives CDR1 MNHEY, CDR2 SMNVEV (reference sequence). The CDR3 contains 13 residues. The CDR3 region is CASSSPGGREQYF. The CDR3 DNA is TGTGCCAGCAGTTCCCCGGGAGGGCGAGAGCAGTACTTC.

The rearrangement uses TRBV21-1 and TRBJ2-5; the table names TRBD2, a call not compared with the DNA. TRBV21-1 is a listed pseudogene. This CDR3 has 13 residues. CDR3 DNA: TGTGCCAGCAGCAAAGCTTGTAAAGAGACCCAGTACTTC. It codes for CASSKACKETQYF.